The clone carrying this T cell receptor (beta chain) qualifies as medium-sized. The source of the sample is a study of T cells after yellow fever vaccination. TCRdb redid the calling of the 5' RACE reads with MiXCR, one entry per CDR3 protein. The sample contains 11,000 to 15,000 distinct CDR3 sequences, 7.3% of which appear only once. Study conclusions and caveats: The CD4 compartment and the CD8 compartment contained a small share of clonotypes in common. Primary-vaccination clones mostly resurfaced post-booster (about 95% CD4, about 87% CD8). Peak timing came faster in the weaker secondary response, day 5 versus 15.

The CDR3 contains 13 residues. From germline, CDR1 is SQVTM and CDR2 ANQGSEA. V lost 6 bases to trimming and J lost 5 bases; unmatched junction nucleotides: 4. J is TRBJ1-5 and V is TRBV29-1, with 10 bases identical to TRBD1. The sequencing used PBMCs, either bulk or a sorted T-cell subset (CD4+, CD8+, memory, or dextramer-sorted; not recorded which), collected on the day of the yellow fever booster vaccination. This clonotype originated in a man aged 18-30 years who received the YFV17D yellow fever vaccine. The DNA of the CDR3 is TGCAGCGTAACCGGACAGGGGGATCAGCCCCAGCATTTT. Its translation is CSVTGQGDQPQHF.